The 10 T cell receptor beta chains below come from one sample, sequenced in a study of cytomegalovirus exposure and HLA in healthy donors. The primer mix had 60 Vbeta and 13 Jbeta primers. This table comes from immunoSEQ multiplex PCR, and its TCRdb copy is limited to in-frame clones, with some not included. The sample consists of roughly 150,000 clones, 80% of them appearing once. The sample consisted of PBMCs. The receptor source for this set is a male donor in good health and CMV-seronegative.

The chain joins TRBV2 to TRBJ1-5, with D unresolved. The V gene lost 6 bases and the J gene lost 2 bases, with 8 bases spanning the gap. From germline, CDR1 is SNHLY and CDR2 FYNNEI. The length of the CDR3 is 13 residues. CDR3 loop: CASSLYGNQPQHF. The CDR3 DNA reads TGTGCCAGCAGCTTGTATGGCAATCAGCCCCAGCATTTT.

The gene calls are TRBV19 and TRBJ1-2; D uncertain. The CDR3 loop spans 14 amino acids. V lost 5 bases and J lost 0, with 10 bases in between. Germline V gene sequence: CDR1 LNHDA, CDR2 SQIVND (reference sequence). The CDR3 DNA is TGTGCCAGTAGTTTGGCCAGAACTAACTATGGCTACACCTTC. Its protein product is CASSLARTNYGYTF.

The V gene is TRBV2, the J gene TRBJ1-6; D is uncertain. Germline CDR1 is SNHLY and CDR2 is FYNNEI. Trimming took 5 bases from V and 0 from J, leaving 8 bases between them. This CDR3 is built from 15 residues. CDR3 coding DNA: TGTGCCAGCAGTCTTGGTAGCTCCTATAATTCACCCCTCCACTTT. This sequence encodes CASSLGSSYNSPLHF. Supplemented by reference TRBV2 and TRBJ1-6, the full variable domain reads EPEVTQTPSHQVTQMGQEVILRCVPISNHLYFYWYRQILGQKVEFLVSFYNNEISEKSEIFDDQFSVERPDGSNFTLKIRSTKLEDSAMYFCASSLGSSYNSPLHFGNGTRLTVT.

The V call is TRBV7-9, the J call TRBJ1-4; D unresolved. Trimming removed 0 bases from V and 10 bases from J, with 6 bases in between. CDR1 and CDR2 (germline): SEHNR, FQNEAQ (reference sequence). The CDR3 has 12 residues. CDR3 in DNA: TGTGCCAGCAGCTTAGCCGCCGGAAAACTGTTTTTT. As protein: CASSLAAGKLFF.

The CDR3 region is CASSPPYRPAGYTEAFF. CDR3 sequence (DNA): TGTGCCAGCTCACCACCGTACAGGCCCGCGGGATACACTGAAGCTTTCTTT. The chain recombines TRBV18 with TRBJ1-1; weak D call: TRBD1 (5 bases). The germline gives CDR1 KGHSH, CDR2 LQKENI. Between the trimmed V and J ends, which lost 0 bases and 3 bases, there was a span of 17 bases. The CDR3 length is 17 residues.

With regard to this clone: At the DNA level, this CDR3 is encoded by other sequences in the same sample as well. This chain uses TRBV20-1 with TRBJ1-2, with a tentative D call TRBD1 (5 bases). CDR3 length: 11 amino acids. Deletions cut 6 bases from V and 2 bases from J, with 7 bases between. Germline lookup yields CDR1 DFQATT and CDR2 SNEGSKA (reference sequence). The CDR3 region is CSAGGNYGYTF. CDR3 DNA: TGCAGTGCCGGGGGGAACTATGGCTACACCTTC.

The V gene is TRBV5-1, the J gene TRBJ1-5; tentatively, D is TRBD1 (5 bases). Germline V gives CDR1 SGHRS, CDR2 YFSETQ. This CDR3 has 17 amino acids. The V end lost 0 bases, the J end lost 0 bases, and 13 bases lay between the germline ends. CDR3 coding DNA: TGCGCCAGCAGCTTGGACGGGGCGGGATATAGCAATCAGCCCCAGCATTTT. Amino acids: CASSLDGAGYSNQPQHF.

The chain has TRBV19 and TRBJ1-1; no clear D. CDR3 length: 13 residues. Trimming left V 5 bases short and J 3 bases short, with 10 bases between. Germline CDR1 and CDR2: LNHDA and SQIVND (reference sequence). CDR3 coding DNA: TGTGCCAGTAGTGGAGGGAGGGACACTGAAGCTTTCTTT. Its protein product is CASSGGRDTEAFF.

This clone has just one count. This sequence joins TRBV27 and TRBJ1-5; 7 positions agree with TRBD1. Trimming at V came to 2 bases and at J to 7 bases, leaving 2 bases not matched to a gene. Germline V gene sequence: CDR1 MNHEY, CDR2 SMNVEV (reference sequence). The CDR3 runs 13 residues. The CDR3 nucleotides read TGTGCCAGCAGTTTAGGGGGACAGCAGCCCCAGCATTTT. Protein sequence: CASSLGGQQPQHF.

The chain employs TRBV7-8 and TRBJ1-2, with 7 positions matching TRBD1. Trimming took 1 base from V and 6 from J; bases not matched to a gene: 14. Germline V gives CDR1 SGHVS, CDR2 FQNEAQ. CDR3 length: 17 residues. The chain's CDR3 is CASSLVTPEGGGDGYTF. DNA of the CDR3: TGTGCCAGCAGCTTAGTGACACCCGAAGGAGGGGGCGATGGCTACACCTTC.